Described below is a single TCR beta chain sequence and its context. The antigen remains undetermined. This sample is drawn from a study of long-term antiretroviral therapy in people with HIV. Findings of the study overall: Information pertaining to ART adherence, viral resistance or therapeutic modifications was not obtained. The repertoire was dominated at all time points by clones expanded before ART.

Version v3.0 of the immunoSEQ assay was performed at survey level. Sequencing was intended to reach 40,000-50,000 T-cell genomes per sample. Repertoires were generated with immunoSEQ multiplex PCR, while TCRdb's copy carries only in-frame clones and drops some. The sample holds 13,000 or so clones; 75% to 85% are singletons and the top ten take less than 15%. V was shortened by 2 bases and J by 1 base, with 5 bases between the two germline ends. CDR1 is SNHLY and CDR2 is FYNNEI in the germline V gene. The length of the CDR3 is 13 residues. V and J are TRBV2 and TRBJ1-1, with D unclear. The sequencing used unsorted PBMCs, collected 3.2 years before starting antiretroviral therapy. The clonotype was recovered from a man in his forties with HIV. For the CDR3, the DNA is TGTGCCAGCAGTGAAAGAGGGAACACTGAAGCTTTCTTT. Protein: CASSERGNTEAFF.